The clone carrying this TCR beta chain was seen many times. The presence of a unique molecular identifier marked each TCR cDNA molecule. TCRdb called the 5' RACE reads again in MiXCR, with one record for every CDR3 protein. The sample records about 90,000 distinct CDR3 sequences, approximately 8.6% being singletons. Indicated time point: sample taken at primary tumor resection. The study sequenced unsorted whole RNA from tumor, nontumor lung or frozen PBMC. This sample was taken from a study of spatial heterogeneity in lung cancer. Turning to the study itself: An average of more than ten raw reads was observed per unique TCR and UMI combination.

V gave up 6 bases and J gave up 9 bases, with 15 bases separating them. The CDR3 is 13 amino acids. This TCR was recovered from a male donor with early-stage non-small cell lung cancer. The sample was PBMCs, taken at surgery. This chain uses TRBV12-3 or TRBV12-4 with TRBJ2-1, with D possibly being TRBD2 (5 bases). The CDR3 DNA sequence: TGTGCCAGCAGCCCTGTTTTCGCGGGTGAGCAGTTCTTC. This codes for CASSPVFAGEQFF.